These T cell receptor beta chains were read from a single sample in a study of shared T cell receptors in the human thymus. Some clones are missing from TCRdb's copy, which holds only in-frame ones; the method was immunoSEQ multiplex PCR. The sample includes about 660,000 clones, around 87% of them seen just once. This sample was shared with a second study, whose subject was human thymus T cells.

Sequenced sample: thymocytes. The receptor source for this set is a boy under two years old with a congenital heart defect. Both conserved end residues are trimmed from each CDR3. The D gene is left open where the match is weak.

v_call d_call cdr3_aa
TRBV7-2 . ASSLPVSSYNEQF
TRBV9 . ASSVDLDRFSPDTQY
TRBV18 . ASSESGANVLT
TRBV6-6 . ASSYIAYNEQF
TRBV5-8 . ASSTPPHRVSASPYEQY
TRBV12-2 . ASRAQTGLGTDTQY
TRBV7-4 . ASSLRRAKETQY
TRBV7-6 TRBD1 ASSSRSAQHGTDTYNEQF
TRBV27 TRBD2 ASSLRTSGGRSTDTQY
TRBV7-9 TRBD1 ASSLRRRGYSPLH
TRBV6-5 TRBD1 ASSLEGADTGELF
TRBV27 . ASSLEGRLRQF
TRBV5-1 TRBD2 ASSLSPIGLAGGPIEQY
TRBV2 . ASIEWGGRTYGYT
TRBV5-4 TRBD1 ASSDGTGYGYT
TRBV5-1 . ASSVRGNTEAF
TRBV5-4 TRBD1 ASSLSYPGQVSNQPQH
TRBV19 TRBD1 ASSTSWEGTGRVHSNQPQH
TRBV16 . ASSQDFSDGELF
TRBV14 . ASSKAKSRPRVTDTQY
TRBV7-2 . ASSLVRETGNTIY
TRBV11-2 TRBD1 ASSLGRLAGQQNTEAF
TRBV6-1 . ASSSGVYGYT
TRBV27 TRBD1 ASRNGTDRIRPHSPLH
TRBV5-6 TRBD1 ASSFLSGQGDQPQH
TRBV15 . ATSRGGERPNEQF
TRBV5-1 . ASSLAGKGDQPQH
TRBV30 . ASSWGDNYGYT
TRBV12-5 . ASGLTYWETQY
TRBV5-6 . ASSFPQVRGPNNEQF
TRBV27 . ASSYHRDSYEQY
TRBV5-1 TRBD1 ASSFKVDRDRGVDTEAF
TRBV4-1 TRBD1 ASSQPTGGLNSPLH
TRBV9 TRBD1 ASSAWVGQMNTEAF
TRBV29-1 . SAREGSSNQPQH
TRBV4-1 TRBD1 ASSQARGTGGSNYYGYT
TRBV28 . ASNLIREGKLF
TRBV18 . ASSPLQRRANYGYT
TRBV14 TRBD1 ASSQDLAGGFGYT
TRBV2 TRBD1 ASLPPGQAYYEQY
TRBV6-5 TRBD2 ASSYSRTSRYNEQF
TRBV27 . ASSLTRQSMNTEAF
TRBV5-7 TRBD1 ASSQGTGWFTGELF
TRBV29-1 TRBD1 SVARQGVEYTEAF
TRBV5-1 TRBD2 ASSLGTSGAHYEQY
TRBV28 . ASSPRWAFSGNTIY
TRBV4-3 TRBD1 ASSHETGGNTEAF
TRBV4-3 . ASSEQVSSSYGYT
TRBV29-1 . SVGRDIAHEQY
TRBV19 TRBD1 ASRTRQGGFDEQY
TRBV7-9 . ASSRGNYEQY